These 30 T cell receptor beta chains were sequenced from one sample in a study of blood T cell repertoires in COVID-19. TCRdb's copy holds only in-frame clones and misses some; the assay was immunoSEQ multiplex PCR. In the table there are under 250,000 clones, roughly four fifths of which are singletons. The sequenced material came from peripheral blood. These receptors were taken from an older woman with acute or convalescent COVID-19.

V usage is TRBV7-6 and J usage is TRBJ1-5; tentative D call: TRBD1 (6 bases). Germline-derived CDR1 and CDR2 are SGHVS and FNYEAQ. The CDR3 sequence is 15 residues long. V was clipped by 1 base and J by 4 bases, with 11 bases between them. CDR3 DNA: TGTGCCAGCAGCTTAGAACAGGGTATTAATCAGCCCCAGCATTTT. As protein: CASSLEQGINQPQHF.

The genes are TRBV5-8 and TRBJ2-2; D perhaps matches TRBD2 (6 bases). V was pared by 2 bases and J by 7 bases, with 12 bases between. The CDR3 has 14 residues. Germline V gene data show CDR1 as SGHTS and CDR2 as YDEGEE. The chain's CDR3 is CASSFKVRDGELFF. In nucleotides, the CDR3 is TGTGCCAGCAGCTTCAAGGTGCGGGACGGGGAGCTGTTTTTT.

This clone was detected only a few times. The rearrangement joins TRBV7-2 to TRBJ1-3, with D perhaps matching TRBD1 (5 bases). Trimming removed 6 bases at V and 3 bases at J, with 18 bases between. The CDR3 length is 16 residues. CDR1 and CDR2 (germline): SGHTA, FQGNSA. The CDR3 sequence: CASSPSGPLGGNTIYF. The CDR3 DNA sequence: TGTGCCAGCAGTCCTTCAGGGCCCCTTGGTGGAAACACCATATATTTT.

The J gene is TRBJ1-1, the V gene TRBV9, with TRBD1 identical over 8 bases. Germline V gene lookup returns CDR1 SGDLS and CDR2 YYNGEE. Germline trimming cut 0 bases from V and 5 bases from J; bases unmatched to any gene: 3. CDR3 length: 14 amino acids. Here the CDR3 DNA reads TGTGCCAGCAGCGTAGGGCAGGGGGCGACTGAAGCTTTCTTT. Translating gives CASSVGQGATEAFF.

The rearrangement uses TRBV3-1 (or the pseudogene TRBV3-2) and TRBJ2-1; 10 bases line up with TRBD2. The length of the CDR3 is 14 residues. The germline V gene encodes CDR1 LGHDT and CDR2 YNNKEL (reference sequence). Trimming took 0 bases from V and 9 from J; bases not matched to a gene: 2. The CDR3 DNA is TGTGCCAGCAGCCAAGAAACTAGCGGGGCTGAGCAGTTCTTC. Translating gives CASSQETSGAEQFF.

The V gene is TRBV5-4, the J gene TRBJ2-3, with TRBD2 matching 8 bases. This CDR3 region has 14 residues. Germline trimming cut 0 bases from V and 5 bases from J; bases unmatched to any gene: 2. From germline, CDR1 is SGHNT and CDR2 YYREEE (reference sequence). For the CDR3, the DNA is TGTGCCAGCAGCTTGGTGGCGGGGGGAGATACGCAGTATTTT. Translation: CASSLVAGGDTQYF.

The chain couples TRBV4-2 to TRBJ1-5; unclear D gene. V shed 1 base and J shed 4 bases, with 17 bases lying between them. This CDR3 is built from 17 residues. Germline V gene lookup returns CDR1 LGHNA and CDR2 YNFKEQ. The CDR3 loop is CASSQARADAENQPQHF. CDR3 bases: TGTGCCAGCAGCCAAGCGAGGGCCGACGCGGAAAATCAGCCCCAGCATTTT.

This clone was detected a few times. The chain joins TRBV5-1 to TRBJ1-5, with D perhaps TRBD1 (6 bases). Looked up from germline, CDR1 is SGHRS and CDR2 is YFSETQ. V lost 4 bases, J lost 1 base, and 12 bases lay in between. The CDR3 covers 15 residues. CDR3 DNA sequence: TGCGCCAGCAGCCCTGGGACATTAAGCAATCAGCCCCAGCATTTT. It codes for CASSPGTLSNQPQHF.

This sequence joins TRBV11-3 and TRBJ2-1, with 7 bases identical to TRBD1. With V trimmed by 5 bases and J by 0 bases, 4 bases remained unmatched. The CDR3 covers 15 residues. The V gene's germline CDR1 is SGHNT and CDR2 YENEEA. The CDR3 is CASSPGDSSYNEQFF. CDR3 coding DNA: TGTGCCAGCAGCCCCGGGGACAGCTCCTACAATGAGCAGTTCTTC.

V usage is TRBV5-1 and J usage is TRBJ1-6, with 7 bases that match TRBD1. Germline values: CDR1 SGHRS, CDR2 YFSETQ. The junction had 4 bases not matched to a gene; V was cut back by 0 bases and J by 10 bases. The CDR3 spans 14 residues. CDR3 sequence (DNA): TGCGCCAGCAGCTTGGGTCAGGGGGGCTCACCCCTCCACTTT. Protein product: CASSLGQGGSPLHF. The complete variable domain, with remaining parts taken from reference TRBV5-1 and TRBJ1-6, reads KAGVTQTPRYLIKTRGQQVTLSCSPISGHRSVSWYQQTPGQGLQFLFEYFSETQRNKGNFPGRFSGRQFSNSRSEMNVSTLELGDSALYLCASSLGQGGSPLHFGNGTRLTVT.

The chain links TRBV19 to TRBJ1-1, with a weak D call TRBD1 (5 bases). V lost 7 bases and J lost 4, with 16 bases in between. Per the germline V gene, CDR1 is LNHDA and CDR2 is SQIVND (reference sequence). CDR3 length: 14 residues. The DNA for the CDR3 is TGTGCCAGTATTGACATCAGGGTTAGCACTGAAGCTTTCTTT. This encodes CASIDIRVSTEAFF.

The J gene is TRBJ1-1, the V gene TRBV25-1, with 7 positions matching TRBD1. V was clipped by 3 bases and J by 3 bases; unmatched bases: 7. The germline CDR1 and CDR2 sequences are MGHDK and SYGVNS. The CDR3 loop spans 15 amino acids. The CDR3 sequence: CASSDTRGADTEAFF. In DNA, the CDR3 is TGTGCCAGCAGTGACACCAGGGGGGCGGACACTGAAGCTTTCTTT. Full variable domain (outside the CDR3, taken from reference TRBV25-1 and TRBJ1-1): EADIYQTPRYLVIGTGKKITLECSQTMGHDKMYWYQQDPGMELHLIHYSYGVNSTEKGDLSSESTVSRIRTEHFPLTLESARPSHTSQYLCASSDTRGADTEAFFGQGTRLTVV.

CDR3 nucleotide sequence: TGTGCCAGCAGTCTAGACAGGTCCTATCAGCCCCAGCATTTT. It yields the protein CASSLDRSYQPQHF. This chain uses TRBV2 with TRBJ1-5, with D possibly being TRBD1 (6 bases). The CDR3 covers 14 residues. Looked up from germline, CDR1 is SNHLY and CDR2 is FYNNEI. V was cut by 5 bases and J by 5 bases, with 13 bases left in between.

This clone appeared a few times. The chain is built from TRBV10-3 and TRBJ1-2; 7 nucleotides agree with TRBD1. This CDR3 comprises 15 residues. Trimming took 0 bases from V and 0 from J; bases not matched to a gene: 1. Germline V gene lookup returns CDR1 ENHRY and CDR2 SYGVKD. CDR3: CAISESQGANYGYTF. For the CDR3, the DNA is TGTGCCATCAGTGAGTCGCAGGGGGCTAACTATGGCTACACCTTC.

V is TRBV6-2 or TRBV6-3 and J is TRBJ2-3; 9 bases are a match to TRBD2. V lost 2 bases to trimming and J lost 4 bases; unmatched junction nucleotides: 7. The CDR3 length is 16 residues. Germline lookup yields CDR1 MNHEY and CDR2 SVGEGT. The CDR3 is CASSYLGGGAPDTQYF. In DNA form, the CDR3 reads TGTGCCAGCAGTTACCTGGGCGGGGGGGCTCCAGATACGCAGTATTTT.

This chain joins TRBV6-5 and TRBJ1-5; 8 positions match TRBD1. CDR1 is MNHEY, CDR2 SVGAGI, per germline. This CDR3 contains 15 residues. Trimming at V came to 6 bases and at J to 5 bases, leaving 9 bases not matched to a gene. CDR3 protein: CASRIRDRPHQPQHF. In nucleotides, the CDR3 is TGTGCCAGCAGAATCCGGGACAGGCCTCATCAGCCCCAGCATTTT.

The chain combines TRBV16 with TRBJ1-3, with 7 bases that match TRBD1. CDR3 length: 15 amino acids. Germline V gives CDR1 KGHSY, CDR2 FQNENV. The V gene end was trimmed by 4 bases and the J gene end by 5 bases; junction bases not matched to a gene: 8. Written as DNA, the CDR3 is TGTGCCAGCAGCCTCCCGGGACAGCAGCGAAACACCATATATTTT. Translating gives CASSLPGQQRNTIYF.

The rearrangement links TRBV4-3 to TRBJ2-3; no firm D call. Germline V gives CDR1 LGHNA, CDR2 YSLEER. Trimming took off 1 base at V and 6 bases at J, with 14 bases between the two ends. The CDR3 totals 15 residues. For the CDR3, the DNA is TGCGCCAGCAGCCAAGTATCCCCTTTTCTCGATACGCAGTATTTT. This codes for CASSQVSPFLDTQYF.

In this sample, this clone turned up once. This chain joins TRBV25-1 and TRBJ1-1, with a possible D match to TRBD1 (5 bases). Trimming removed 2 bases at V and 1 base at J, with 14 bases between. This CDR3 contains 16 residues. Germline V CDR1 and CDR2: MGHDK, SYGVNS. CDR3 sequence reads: CASSEGLAGQNTEAFF. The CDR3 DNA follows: TGTGCCAGCAGTGAAGGCCTGGCAGGACAGAACACTGAAGCTTTCTTT.

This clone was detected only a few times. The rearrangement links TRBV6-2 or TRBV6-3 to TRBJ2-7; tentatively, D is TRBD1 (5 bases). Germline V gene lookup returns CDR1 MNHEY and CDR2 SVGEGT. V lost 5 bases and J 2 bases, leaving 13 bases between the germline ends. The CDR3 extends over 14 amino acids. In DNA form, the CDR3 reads TGTGCCAGCAGTGACGGACACGCCACCTACGAGCAGTACTTC. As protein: CASSDGHATYEQYF.

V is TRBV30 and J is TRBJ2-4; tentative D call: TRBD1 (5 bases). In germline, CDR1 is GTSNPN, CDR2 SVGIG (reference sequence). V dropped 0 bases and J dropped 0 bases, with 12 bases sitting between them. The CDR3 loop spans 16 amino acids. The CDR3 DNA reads TGTGCCTGGAGTGTAAGGGGAATAGGAGCCAAAAACATTCAGTACTTC. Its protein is CAWSVRGIGAKNIQYF. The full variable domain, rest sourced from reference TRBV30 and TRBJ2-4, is SQTIHQWPATLVQPVGSPLSLECTVEGTSNPNLYWYRQAAGRGLQLLFYSVGIGQISSEVPQNLSASRPQDRQFILSSKKLLLSDSGFYLCAWSVRGIGAKNIQYFGAGTRLSVL.

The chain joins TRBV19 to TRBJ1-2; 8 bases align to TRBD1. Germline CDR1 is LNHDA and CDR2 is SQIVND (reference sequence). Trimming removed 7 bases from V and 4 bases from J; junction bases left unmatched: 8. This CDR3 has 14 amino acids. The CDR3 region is CASIDRGTSYGYTF. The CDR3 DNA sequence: TGTGCCAGTATCGACAGGGGAACGTCCTATGGCTACACCTTC.

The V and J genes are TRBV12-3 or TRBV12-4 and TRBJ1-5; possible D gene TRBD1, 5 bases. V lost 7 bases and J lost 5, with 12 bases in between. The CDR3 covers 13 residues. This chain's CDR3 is CASNDLGDQPQHF. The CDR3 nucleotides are TGTGCCAGCAACGACCTAGGGGATCAGCCCCAGCATTTT.

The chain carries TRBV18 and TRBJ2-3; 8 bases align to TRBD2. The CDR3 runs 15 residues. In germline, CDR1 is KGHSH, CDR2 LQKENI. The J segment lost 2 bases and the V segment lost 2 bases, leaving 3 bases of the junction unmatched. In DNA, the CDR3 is TGTGCCAGCTCACCAATGCGGGGGGTCACAGATACGCAGTATTTT. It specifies CASSPMRGVTDTQYF.

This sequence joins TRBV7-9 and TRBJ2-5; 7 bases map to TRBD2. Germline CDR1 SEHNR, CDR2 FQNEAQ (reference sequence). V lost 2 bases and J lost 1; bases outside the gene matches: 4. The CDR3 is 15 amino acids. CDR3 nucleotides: TGTGCCAGCAGCTTAAGCGGGGCGATCCAAGAGACCCAGTACTTC. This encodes CASSLSGAIQETQYF.

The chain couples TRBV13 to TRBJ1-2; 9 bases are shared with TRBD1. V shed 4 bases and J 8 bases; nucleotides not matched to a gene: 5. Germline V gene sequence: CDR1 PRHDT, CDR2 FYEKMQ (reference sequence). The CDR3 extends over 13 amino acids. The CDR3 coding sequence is TGTGCCAGCAGCTCAGACAGGGGGAAAGGCTACACCTTC. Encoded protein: CASSSDRGKGYTF.

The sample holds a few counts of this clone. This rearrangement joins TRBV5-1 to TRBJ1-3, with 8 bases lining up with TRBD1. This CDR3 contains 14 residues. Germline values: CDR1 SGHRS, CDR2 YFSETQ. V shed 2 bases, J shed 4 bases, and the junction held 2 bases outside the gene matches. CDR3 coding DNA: TGCGCCAGCAGCTTATCAGGGGGCGGAAACACCATATATTTT. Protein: CASSLSGGGNTIYF. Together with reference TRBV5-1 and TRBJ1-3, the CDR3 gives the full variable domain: KAGVTQTPRYLIKTRGQQVTLSCSPISGHRSVSWYQQTPGQGLQFLFEYFSETQRNKGNFPGRFSGRQFSNSRSEMNVSTLELGDSALYLCASSLSGGGNTIYFGEGSWLTVV.

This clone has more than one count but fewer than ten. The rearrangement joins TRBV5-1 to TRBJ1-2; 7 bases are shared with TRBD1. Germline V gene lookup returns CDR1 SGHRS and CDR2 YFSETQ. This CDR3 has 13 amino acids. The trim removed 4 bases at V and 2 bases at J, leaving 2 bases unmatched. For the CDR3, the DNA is TGCGCCAGCAGCCCGGGACAGAACTATGGCTACACCTTC. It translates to CASSPGQNYGYTF.

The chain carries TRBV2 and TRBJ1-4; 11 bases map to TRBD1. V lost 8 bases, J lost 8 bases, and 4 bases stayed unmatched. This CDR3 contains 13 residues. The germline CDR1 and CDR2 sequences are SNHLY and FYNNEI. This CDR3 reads CASLGQGVEKLFF. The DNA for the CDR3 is TGTGCCAGCTTGGGACAGGGGGTGGAAAAACTGTTTTTT.

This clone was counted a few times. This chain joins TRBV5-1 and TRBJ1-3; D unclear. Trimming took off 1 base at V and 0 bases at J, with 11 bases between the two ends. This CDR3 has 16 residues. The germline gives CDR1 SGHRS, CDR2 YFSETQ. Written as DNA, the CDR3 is TGCGCCAGCAGCTTGTCTAAAACTAACTCTGGAAACACCATATATTTT. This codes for CASSLSKTNSGNTIYF.